This T cell receptor beta chain was recorded in a study of T cells in Graves' hyperthyroidism and ophthalmopathy. Study-level points and caveats: Ophthalmopathy onset followed model prediction by a median around six months.

This clonotype turned up a few times. The antigen is undetermined. The CDR3 length is 15 residues. Germline CDR1 is SNHLY and CDR2 is FYNNEI. Trimming stripped 4 bases from V and 1 base from J, with 10 bases between. Amplification yielded TCR beta CDR3 regions, with RNA transcripts as the source. The HTBI primer set drove a first-round RT-PCR of the TCR CDR3. TCRdb independently ran MiXCR on the multiplex PCR reads; one entry per CDR3 protein. The data hold approximately 500,000 distinct CDR3 sequences, with about 45% observed a single time. The rearrangement joins TRBV2 to TRBJ2-2; D uncertain. The clonotype comes from a young woman with Graves' hyperthyroidism. The specimen sequenced was peripheral blood or thyroid tissue (not recorded which). The CDR3 sequence is CASSGESLNTGELFF. CDR3 bases: TGTGCCAGCAGTGGAGAAAGCCTGAACACCGGGGAGCTGTTTTTT. Complete variable domain (other parts from reference TRBV2 and TRBJ2-2): EPEVTQTPSHQVTQMGQEVILRCVPISNHLYFYWYRQILGQKVEFLVSFYNNEISEKSEIFDDQFSVERPDGSNFTLKIRSTKLEDSAMYFCASSGESLNTGELFFGEGSRLTVL.